Sequencing of this T cell receptor (beta chain) was carried out in a study of CD8 T cells in Susac syndrome. The CDR3 is 15 residues long. Trimming at V came to 4 bases and at J to 3 bases, leaving 8 bases not matched to a gene. Germline CDR1 is GTSNPN and CDR2 is SVGIG (reference sequence). Reverse transcription of about 0.45 to 1 ug RNA was performed with random hexamers. Each CDR3 protein is one row after TCRdb ran MiXCR on the immunoSEQ multiplex PCR reads. The repertoire holds some 170,000 distinct CDR3 sequences, with 93% as singletons. The genes are TRBV30 and TRBJ2-4, with TRBD2 identical over 8 bases. This receptor was taken from a human donor in good health. Sample: CD4+ T cells from PBMCs. The CDR3 DNA reads as TGTGCCTGGACACCGGGGGGGCTGGGCAAAAACATTCAGTACTTC. It specifies CAWTPGGLGKNIQYF. The variable domain in full, completed from reference TRBV30 and TRBJ2-4, reads SQTIHQWPATLVQPVGSPLSLECTVEGTSNPNLYWYRQAAGRGLQLLFYSVGIGQISSEVPQNLSASRPQDRQFILSSKKLLLSDSGFYLCAWTPGGLGKNIQYFGAGTRLSVL.